This T cell receptor (beta chain) appears in the sequencing data of a study of early T cells in non-severe SARS-CoV-2 infection. Overall study results and limits: Clonotype matching in VDJdb favored anti-spike CD8 responses and did not capture private and CD4 specificities.

The CDR3 spans 14 residues. Germline V lookup: CDR1 SGHNT, CDR2 YENEEA. Individually, cDNA molecules had unique molecular identifiers attached to them. TCRdb fed the 5' RACE reads into MiXCR, producing one record per CDR3 protein. The sample yields 70,000 or so distinct CDR3 sequences, roughly a tenth seen once. This clonotype has ten or more counts. Its antigen is unknown. The junction departs from germline at one end; a sequencing error may be responsible. This chain uses TRBV11-3 with TRBJ2-3, with D uncertain. Sequencing was performed on whole blood, taken at baseline. The TCR originated in an adult who was a healthcare worker with PCR-confirmed SARS-CoV-2 infection or an uninfected control (not recorded which). CDR3 amino acids: CASSLERSTDTQYF. The CDR3 DNA reads as TGTGCCAGCAGCCTAGAACGTAGCACAGATACGCAGTATTTT. The whole variable domain, remainder taken from reference TRBV11-3 and TRBJ2-3, is EAGVVQSPRYKIIEKKQPVAFWCNPISGHNTLYWYLQNLGQGPELLIRYENEEAVDDSQLPKDRFSAERLKGVDSTLKIQPAELGDSAVYLCASSLERSTDTQYFGPGTRLTVL.